This T cell receptor (beta chain) was identified in a study of blood T cell repertoires in COVID-19. Study-wide background: Researchers got acute and convalescent COVID-19 samples from the United States, Italy and Spain. PBMCs, B-cell-depleted T cells, or T cells provided the cDNA or gDNA that made up the material.

Per the original data handling: The assay estimated nucleated cells by amplifying reference gene primers. Sequencing was performed with immunoSEQ multiplex PCR; in TCRdb, only in-frame clones are kept and a portion is missing. V and J calls and clone size are those listed in that table; D and trimming were worked out from the DNA. The sample lists some 220,000 clones, around three quarters occurring once. This clone has ten or more counts. CDR3 length: 13 residues. Looked up from germline, CDR1 is MGHDK and CDR2 is SYGVNS. Deletions cut 7 bases from V and 4 bases from J, with 13 bases between. The receptor's source is an older woman with acute or convalescent COVID-19. The V and J genes are TRBV25-1 and TRBJ2-5, with D perhaps matching TRBD1 (6 bases). Source material: peripheral blood. CDR3 region: CASTRSGVETQYF. In nucleotides, the CDR3 is TGTGCCAGCACAAGATCAGGGGTAGAGACCCAGTACTTC.